The rows below give T cell receptor beta chains drawn from one sample of a study of radiation and T cells in renal cell carcinoma. Sequencing was performed with immunoSEQ multiplex PCR; in TCRdb, only in-frame clones are kept and a portion is missing. Among 100,000 to 150,000 clones, 81% were seen once, and the ten largest hold 5.8%. The sample was blood, taken from a patient whose treatment included radiotherapy and nephrectomy. These receptors were collected from a man over 45 with renal cell carcinoma. Both conserved end residues are part of each CDR3. D genes are given only for firm matches. Some rows have no size entry. The others give once, few or many, or a class for an expanded clone.

abundance	j_gene	v_gene	d_gene	CDR3nt	CDR3aa
once	TRBJ1-2	TRBV6-6	-	TGTGCCAGCAGTTTAGCGGGGAATGGCTACACCTTC	CASSLAGNGYTF
few	TRBJ2-1	TRBV15	-	TGTGCCACCAGCAGAGATTTTTCCAGCTCCTACAATGAGCAGTTCTTC	CATSRDFSSSYNEQFF
-	TRBJ2-7	TRBV18	-	TGTGCCAGCTCACCGTTGACGGAAAACGAGCAGTACTTC	CASSPLTENEQYF
few	TRBJ1-2	TRBV4-2	-	TGTGCCAGCAGCCCCAGCGGGACAAAGTATGGCTACACCTTC	CASSPSGTKYGYTF
-	TRBJ1-5	TRBV7-9	TRBD1	TGTGCCAGCAGCTTAGTCGTGACAGGGCAGGTTTATGGCAATCAGCCCCAGCATTTT	CASSLVVTGQVYGNQPQHF
-	TRBJ2-5	TRBV19	-	TGTGCCAGTAGTATAGATCCGGAGACCCAGTACTTC	CASSIDPETQYF
-	TRBJ1-5	TRBV28	-	TGTGCCAGCAGGCAGCCCGGGGCGGGTCAGCCCCAGCATTTT	CASRQPGAGQPQHF
-	TRBJ1-4	TRBV30	-	TGTGCCTGGAGCAGGGGTAGGCTGTTTTTT	CAWSRGRLFF
-	TRBJ1-1	TRBV29-1	-	TGCAGCTCTCAATCGAACACTGAAGCTTTCTTT	CSSQSNTEAFF
-	TRBJ1-2	TRBV28	-	TGTGCCAGCAGTTTAGGGGGGAGGAACTATGGCTACACCTTC	CASSLGGRNYGYTF
-	TRBJ2-2	TRBV9	TRBD1	TGTGCCAGCAGAGAGACAGGGTATAACACCGGGGAGCTGTTTTTT	CASRETGYNTGELFF
-	TRBJ2-5	TRBV25-1	-	TGTGCCAGCAGTGACGTAGCCTGGGAGACCCAGTACTTC	CASSDVAWETQYF
once	TRBJ1-2	TRBV28	-	TGTGCCAGCAGTTTAGGACAGACCTATGGCTACACCTTC	CASSLGQTYGYTF
-	TRBJ2-3	TRBV29-1	-	TGCAGCGTTGAGGCATCAGATACGCAGTATTTT	CSVEASDTQYF
-	TRBJ2-7	TRBV7-3	-	TGTGCCAGCAGCCTCGGGACCGGTGTATCCTACGAGCAGTACTTC	CASSLGTGVSYEQYF
-	TRBJ2-1	TRBV11-2	TRBD2	TGTGCCAGCAGCTCACTAGCGGGGGCCTACAATGAGCAGTTCTTC	CASSSLAGAYNEQFF
-	TRBJ1-5	TRBV7-8	-	TGTGCCAGCAGCTTCAAGTTGGGATTCCAGAATCAGCCCCAGCATTTT	CASSFKLGFQNQPQHF
-	TRBJ2-7	TRBV7-2	TRBD2	TGTGCCAGCAGCTTGGGCGGGGGGGCCAACGAGCAGTACTTC	CASSLGGGANEQYF
many	TRBJ1-1	TRBV18	-	TGTGCCAGCTCACCGGGGCTGGGCAACACTGAAGCTTTCTTT	CASSPGLGNTEAFF
-	TRBJ1-1	TRBV6-6	-	TGTGCCAGCAGTTACCTCCAGGGGACTGAAGCTTTCTTT	CASSYLQGTEAFF
once	TRBJ2-3	TRBV5-1	-	TGCGCCAGCAGCTTCGGACAAAACACAGATACGCAGTATTTT	CASSFGQNTDTQYF
-	TRBJ2-7	TRBV7-9	-	TGTGCCAGCAGCTTAGATCGTTGGCGGCAGTACTTC	CASSLDRWRQYF
-	TRBJ1-3	TRBV5-1	-	TGCGCCAGCAGCTTCAATGGGCCCATCGGGGGAAACACCATATATTTT	CASSFNGPIGGNTIYF
-	TRBJ2-7	TRBV7-8	TRBD2	TGTGCCAGCAGCGCCCGACTAGCGGGATTCGACGAGCAGTACTTC	CASSARLAGFDEQYF
-	TRBJ2-7	TRBV7-2	TRBD2	TGTGCCAGCAGCTTAGCGGGACTAGCGGATGCTACGCAGCAGTACTTC	CASSLAGLADATQQYF
-	TRBJ2-1	TRBV6-5	-	TGTGCCAGCAGTTCGTTTTACAATGAGCAGTTCTTC	CASSSFYNEQFF
-	TRBJ2-5	TRBV19	TRBD1	TGTGCCAGTAGCCCTCCGGGACAGGGCAGAGAGACCCAGTACTTC	CASSPPGQGRETQYF
once	TRBJ2-4	TRBV23-1	-	TGCGCCAGCAGTCCAGGGTTAGCCAAAAACATTCAGTACTTC	CASSPGLAKNIQYF
-	TRBJ1-1	TRBV28	-	TGTGCCAGCAGTCTCGGGCTGAACACTGAAGCTTTCTTT	CASSLGLNTEAFF